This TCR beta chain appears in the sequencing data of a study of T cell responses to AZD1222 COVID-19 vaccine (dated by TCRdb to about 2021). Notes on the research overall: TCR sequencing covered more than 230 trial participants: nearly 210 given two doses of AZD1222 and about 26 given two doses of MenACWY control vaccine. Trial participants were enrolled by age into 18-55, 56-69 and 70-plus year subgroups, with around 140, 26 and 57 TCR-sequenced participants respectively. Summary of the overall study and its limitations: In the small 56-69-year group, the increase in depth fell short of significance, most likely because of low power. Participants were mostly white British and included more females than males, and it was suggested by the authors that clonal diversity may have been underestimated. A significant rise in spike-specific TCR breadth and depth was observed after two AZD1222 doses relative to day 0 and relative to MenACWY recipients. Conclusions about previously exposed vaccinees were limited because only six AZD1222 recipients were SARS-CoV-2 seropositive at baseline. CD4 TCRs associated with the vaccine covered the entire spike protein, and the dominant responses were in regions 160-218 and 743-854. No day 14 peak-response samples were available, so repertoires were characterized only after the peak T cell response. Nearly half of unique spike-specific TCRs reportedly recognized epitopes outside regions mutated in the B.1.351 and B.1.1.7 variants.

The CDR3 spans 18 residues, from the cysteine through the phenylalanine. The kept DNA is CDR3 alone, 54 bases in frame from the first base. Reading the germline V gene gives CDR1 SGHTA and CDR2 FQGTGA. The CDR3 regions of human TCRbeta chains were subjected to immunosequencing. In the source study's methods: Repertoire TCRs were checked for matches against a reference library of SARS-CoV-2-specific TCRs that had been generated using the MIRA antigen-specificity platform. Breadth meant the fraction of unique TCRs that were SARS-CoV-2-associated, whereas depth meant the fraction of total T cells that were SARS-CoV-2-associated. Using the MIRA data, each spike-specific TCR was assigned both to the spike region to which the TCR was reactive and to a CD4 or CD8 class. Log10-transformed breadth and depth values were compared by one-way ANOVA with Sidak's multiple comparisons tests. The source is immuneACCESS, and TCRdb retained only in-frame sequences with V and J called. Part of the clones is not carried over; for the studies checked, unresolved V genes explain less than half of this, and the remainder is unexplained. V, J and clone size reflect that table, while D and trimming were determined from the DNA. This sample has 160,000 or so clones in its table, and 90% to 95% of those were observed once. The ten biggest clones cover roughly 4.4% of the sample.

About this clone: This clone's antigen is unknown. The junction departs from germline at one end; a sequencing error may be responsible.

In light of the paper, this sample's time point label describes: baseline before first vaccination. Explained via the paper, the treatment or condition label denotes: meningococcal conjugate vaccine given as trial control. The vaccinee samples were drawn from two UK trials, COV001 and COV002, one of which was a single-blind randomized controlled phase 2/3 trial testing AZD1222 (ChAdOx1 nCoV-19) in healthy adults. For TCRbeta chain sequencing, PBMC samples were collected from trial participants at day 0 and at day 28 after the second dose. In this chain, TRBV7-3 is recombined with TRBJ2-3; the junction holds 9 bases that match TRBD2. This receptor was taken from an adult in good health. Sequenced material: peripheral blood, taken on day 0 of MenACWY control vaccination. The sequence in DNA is TGTGCCAGCAGCCTAACGAGCGGGAGGACCTCCGTCACAGATACGCAGTATTTT. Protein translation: CASSLTSGRTSVTDTQYF.